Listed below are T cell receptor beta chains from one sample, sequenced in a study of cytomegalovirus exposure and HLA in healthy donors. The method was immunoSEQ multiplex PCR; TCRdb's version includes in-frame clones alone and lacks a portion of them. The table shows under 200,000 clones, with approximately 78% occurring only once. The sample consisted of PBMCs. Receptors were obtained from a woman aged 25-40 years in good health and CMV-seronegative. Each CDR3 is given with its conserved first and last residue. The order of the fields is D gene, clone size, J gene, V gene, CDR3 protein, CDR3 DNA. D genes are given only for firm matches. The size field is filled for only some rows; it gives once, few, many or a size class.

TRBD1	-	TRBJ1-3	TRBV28	CASSLIGTGGNTIYF	TGTGCCAGCAGTTTAATAGGGACAGGTGGGAACACCATATATTTT
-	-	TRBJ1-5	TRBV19	CASSGRGPSDSNQPQHF	TGTGCCAGTAGCGGCAGGGGCCCCTCTGATAGCAATCAGCCCCAGCATTTT
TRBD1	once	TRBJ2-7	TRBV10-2	CASSGTGGYEQYF	TGCGCCAGCAGTGGGACAGGGGGCTACGAGCAGTACTTC
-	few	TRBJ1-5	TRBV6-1	CATHTGRAGNQPQHF	TGTGCCACCCATACAGGGAGGGCCGGCAATCAGCCCCAGCATTTT
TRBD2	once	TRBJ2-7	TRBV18	CASSPGGGDEQYF	TGTGCCAGCTCACCAGGGGGGGGAGACGAGCAGTACTTC
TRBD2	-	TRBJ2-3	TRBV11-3	CASSLDGGSLTDTQYF	TGTGCCAGCAGCTTAGATGGCGGGAGTTTAACAGATACGCAGTATTTT
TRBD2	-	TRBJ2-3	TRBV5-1	CASSLEASGRTDTQYF	TGCGCCAGCAGCTTGGAAGCTAGCGGGAGGACAGATACGCAGTATTTT
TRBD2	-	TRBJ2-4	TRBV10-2	CASSEKRLAGGHF	TGCGCCAGCAGTGAGAAGAGACTAGCGGGAGGTCACTTC
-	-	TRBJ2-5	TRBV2	CASSEISGTQYF	TGTGCCAGCAGTGAAATCTCGGGGACCCAGTACTTC
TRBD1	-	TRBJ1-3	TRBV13	CASSLEGAPGNTIYF	TGTGCCAGCAGCTTAGAGGGGGCCCCGGGAAACACCATATATTTT
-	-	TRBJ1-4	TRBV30	CAWSSLGEKLFF	TGTGCCTGGAGTTCCCTCGGGGAAAAACTGTTTTTT
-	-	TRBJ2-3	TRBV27	CASSARPAAVSTDTQYF	TGTGCCAGCAGTGCCCGCCCTGCAGCGGTTAGCACAGATACGCAGTATTTT
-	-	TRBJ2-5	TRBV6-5	CASSYSSNDGETQYF	TGTGCCAGCAGTTACTCTAGCAACGACGGGGAGACCCAGTACTTC
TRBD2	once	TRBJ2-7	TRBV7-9	CASSQTGTSESSYEQYF	TGTGCCAGCAGCCAAACCGGGACTAGCGAGAGCTCCTACGAGCAGTACTTC
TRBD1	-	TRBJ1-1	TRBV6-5	CASSYSRQGVAEAFF	TGTGCCAGCAGTTACTCGAGACAGGGGGTGGCTGAAGCTTTCTTT
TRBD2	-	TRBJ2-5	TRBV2	CASSPRLAFETQYF	TGTGCCAGCAGTCCGAGACTAGCGTTTGAGACCCAGTACTTC
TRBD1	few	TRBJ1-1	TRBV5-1	CASSFDRGGEAFF	TGCGCCAGCAGCTTTGACAGGGGTGGTGAAGCTTTCTTT
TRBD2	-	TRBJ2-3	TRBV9	CASSVVSSGSSTDTQYF	TGTGCCAGCAGCGTAGTGTCTAGCGGGAGTTCCACAGATACGCAGTATTTT
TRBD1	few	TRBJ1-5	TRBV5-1	CASSFDRASGQPQHF	TGCGCCAGCAGCTTTGACAGGGCGTCGGGACAGCCCCAGCATTTT
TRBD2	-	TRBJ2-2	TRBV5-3	CARSTLKLLAGAAGTGELFF	TGTGCCAGAAGCACTCTTAAACTACTAGCGGGGGCAGCCGGAACCGGGGAGCTGTTTTTT
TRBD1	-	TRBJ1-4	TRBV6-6	CASSTGGAGNEKLFF	TGTGCCAGCAGTACAGGGGGCGCGGGTAATGAAAAACTGTTTTTT
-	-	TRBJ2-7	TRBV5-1	CASSAGFTAYEQYF	TGCGCCAGCAGTGCGGGATTTACGGCTTACGAGCAGTACTTC
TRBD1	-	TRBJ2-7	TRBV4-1	CASSQEYETGGYEQYF	TGCGCCAGCAGCCAAGAATATGAGACAGGGGGCTACGAGCAGTACTTC
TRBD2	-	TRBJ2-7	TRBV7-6	CASSLNARGSSYEQYF	TGTGCCAGCAGCTTAAATGCGCGGGGGTCCTCCTACGAGCAGTACTTC
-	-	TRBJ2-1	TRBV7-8	CASSQRGNEQFF	TGTGCCAGCAGCCAAAGGGGTAATGAGCAGTTCTTC
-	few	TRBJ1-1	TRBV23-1	CASTKTGF	TGCGCCAGCACCAAAACAGGCTTT
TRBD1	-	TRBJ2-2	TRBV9	CASSVGDRADTGELFF	TGTGCCAGCAGCGTGGGGGACAGGGCCGACACCGGGGAGCTGTTTTTT
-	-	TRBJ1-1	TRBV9	CASSAGVNTEAFF	TGTGCCAGCAGCGCGGGGGTTAACACTGAAGCTTTCTTT
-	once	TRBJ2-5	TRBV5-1	CASRDIGGQETQYF	TGCGCCAGCAGAGACATCGGAGGGCAAGAGACCCAGTACTTC
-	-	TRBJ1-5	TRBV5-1	CASSLVGDQPQHF	TGCGCCAGCAGCTTGGTGGGCGACCAGCCCCAGCATTTT
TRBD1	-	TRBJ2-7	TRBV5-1	CASSLMGQGLQYF	TGCGCCAGCAGCTTAATGGGACAGGGTTTGCAGTACTTC
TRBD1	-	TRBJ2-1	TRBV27	CASSRKTTTGSHEQFF	TGTGCCAGCAGTCGTAAGACAACGACAGGGTCACATGAGCAGTTCTTC
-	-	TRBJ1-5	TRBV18	CASSTGSGRQPQHF	TGTGCCAGCTCAACAGGCAGCGGGCGTCAGCCCCAGCATTTT
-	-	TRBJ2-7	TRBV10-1	CASSEPTLTGDYEQYF	TGCGCCAGCAGTGAGCCCACCTTGACGGGAGACTACGAGCAGTACTTC
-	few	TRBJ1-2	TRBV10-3	CATGQRAYGYTF	TGTGCCACCGGACAGCGCGCCTATGGCTACACCTTC
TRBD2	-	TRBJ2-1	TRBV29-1	CSVSLWGGGRDEQFF	TGCAGCGTTTCCCTGTGGGGGGGAGGAAGGGATGAGCAGTTCTTC
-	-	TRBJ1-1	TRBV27	CASTLQPLEGAFF	TGTGCCAGCACCCTACAGCCTCTTGAAGGAGCTTTCTTT
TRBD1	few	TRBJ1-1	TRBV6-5	CASSIGTGSPEAFF	TGTGCCAGCAGCATAGGGACAGGGAGTCCCGAAGCTTTCTTT
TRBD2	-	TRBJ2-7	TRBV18	CASSPQGLAGSYEQYF	TGTGCCAGCTCACCACAAGGACTAGCGGGCTCCTACGAGCAGTACTTC
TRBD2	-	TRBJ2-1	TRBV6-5	CASSLRTSGRRNEQFF	TGTGCCAGCAGTTTAAGGACTAGCGGGAGGAGGAATGAGCAGTTCTTC
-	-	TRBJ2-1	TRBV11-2	CASSLATGLYNEQFF	TGTGCCAGCAGCTTAGCAACAGGGTTGTACAATGAGCAGTTCTTC
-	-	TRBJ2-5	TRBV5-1	CASSLVVSQETQYF	TGCGCCAGCAGCTTGGTTGTCAGCCAAGAGACCCAGTACTTC
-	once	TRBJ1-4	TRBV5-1	CASREGDRSNEKLFF	TGCGCCAGCAGGGAAGGTGACAGATCTAATGAAAAACTGTTTTTT
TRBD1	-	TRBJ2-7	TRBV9	CASSPRQGGSYEQYF	TGTGCCAGCAGCCCGCGACAGGGGGGTTCCTACGAGCAGTACTTC
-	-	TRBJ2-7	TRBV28	CASSFDVDGNEQYF	TGTGCCAGCAGTTTTGACGTGGACGGGAACGAGCAGTACTTC
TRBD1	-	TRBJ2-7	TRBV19	CASSEDRAAYEQYF	TGTGCCAGTAGTGAAGACAGGGCAGCCTACGAGCAGTACTTC
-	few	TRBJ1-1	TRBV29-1	CSVLTRGAFF	TGCAGCGTTCTGACAAGGGGAGCTTTCTTT
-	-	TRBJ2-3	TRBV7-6	CASSATVGTDTQYF	TGTGCCAGCAGCGCGACAGTAGGCACAGATACGCAGTATTTT
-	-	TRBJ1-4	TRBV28	CATSPPTVKLFF	TGTGCCACCTCACCGCCGACAGTAAAACTGTTTTTT
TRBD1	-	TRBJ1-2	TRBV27	CASSPQGAGGYTF	TGTGCCAGCAGTCCGCAGGGGGCGGGTGGCTACACCTTC
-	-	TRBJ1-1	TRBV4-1	CASSQPARQAEAFF	TGCGCCAGCAGCCAACCCGCCCGACAGGCAGAAGCTTTCTTT
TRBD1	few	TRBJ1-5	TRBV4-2	CASSHLDRAVQPQHF	TGTGCCAGCAGCCACCTCGACAGGGCCGTTCAGCCCCAGCATTTT
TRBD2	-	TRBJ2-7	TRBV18	CASSPIGTSGSYEQYF	TGTGCCAGCTCACCTATTGGGACTAGCGGGAGCTACGAGCAGTACTTC
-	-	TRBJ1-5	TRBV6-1	CASSEAIGSQPQHF	TGTGCCAGCAGTGAGGCCATCGGGAGTCAGCCCCAGCATTTT
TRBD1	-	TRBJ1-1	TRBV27	CASSFGAGGDTEAFF	TGTGCCAGCAGTTTTGGGGCAGGGGGCGACACTGAAGCTTTCTTT
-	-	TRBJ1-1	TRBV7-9	CASRRSAESGEAFF	TGTGCCAGCAGGAGGTCAGCTGAAAGTGGTGAAGCTTTCTTT
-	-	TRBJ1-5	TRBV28	CASSRIRGGGNQPQHF	TGTGCCAGCAGCCGAATCCGGGGAGGTGGCAATCAGCCCCAGCATTTT
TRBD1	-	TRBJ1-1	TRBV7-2	CASSPQGGQGNTEAFF	TGTGCCAGCAGCCCCCAAGGCGGACAGGGGAACACTGAAGCTTTCTTT